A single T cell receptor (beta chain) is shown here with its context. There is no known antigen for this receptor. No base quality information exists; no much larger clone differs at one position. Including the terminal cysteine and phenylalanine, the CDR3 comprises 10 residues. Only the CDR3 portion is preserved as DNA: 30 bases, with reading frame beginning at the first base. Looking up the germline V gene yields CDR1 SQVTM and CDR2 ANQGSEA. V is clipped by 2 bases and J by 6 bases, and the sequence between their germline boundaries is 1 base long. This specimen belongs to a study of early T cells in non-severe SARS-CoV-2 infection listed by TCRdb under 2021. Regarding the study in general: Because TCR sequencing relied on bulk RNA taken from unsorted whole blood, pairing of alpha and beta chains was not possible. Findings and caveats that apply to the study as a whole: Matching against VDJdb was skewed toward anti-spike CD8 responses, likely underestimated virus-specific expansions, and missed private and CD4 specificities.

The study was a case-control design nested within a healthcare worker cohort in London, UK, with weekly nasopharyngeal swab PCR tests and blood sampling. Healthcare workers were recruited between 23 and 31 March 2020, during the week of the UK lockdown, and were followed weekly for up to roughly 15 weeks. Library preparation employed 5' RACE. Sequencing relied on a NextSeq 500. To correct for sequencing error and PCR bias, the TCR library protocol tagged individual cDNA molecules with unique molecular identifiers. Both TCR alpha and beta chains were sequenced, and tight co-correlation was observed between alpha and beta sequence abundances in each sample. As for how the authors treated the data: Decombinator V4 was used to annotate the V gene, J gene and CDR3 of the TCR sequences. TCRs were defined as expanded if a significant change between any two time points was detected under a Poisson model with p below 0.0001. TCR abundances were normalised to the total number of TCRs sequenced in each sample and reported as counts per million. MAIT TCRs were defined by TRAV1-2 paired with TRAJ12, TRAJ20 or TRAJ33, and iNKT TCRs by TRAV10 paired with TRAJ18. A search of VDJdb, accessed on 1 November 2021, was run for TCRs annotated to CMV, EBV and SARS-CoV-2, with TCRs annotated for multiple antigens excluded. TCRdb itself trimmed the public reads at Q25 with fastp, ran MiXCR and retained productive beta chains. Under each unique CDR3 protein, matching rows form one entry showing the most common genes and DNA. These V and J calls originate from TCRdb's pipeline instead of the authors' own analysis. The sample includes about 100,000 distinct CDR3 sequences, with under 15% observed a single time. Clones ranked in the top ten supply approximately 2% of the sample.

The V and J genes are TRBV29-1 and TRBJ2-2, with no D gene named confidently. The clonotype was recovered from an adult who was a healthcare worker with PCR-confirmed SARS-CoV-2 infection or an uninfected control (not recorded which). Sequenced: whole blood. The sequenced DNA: TGCAGCGTTGAATCCGGGGAGCTGTTTTTT. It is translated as CSVESGELFF.